This T cell receptor beta chain emerged from a study of blood T cell repertoires in COVID-19. Study in general: Sites in the United States, Italy and Spain provided acute and convalescent COVID-19 samples.

Repertoires were generated with immunoSEQ multiplex PCR, while TCRdb's copy carries only in-frame clones and drops some. The sample has 300,000 to 350,000 clones; around 89% are singletons. With 3 bases clipped from V and 2 bases from J, the junction kept 4 bases outside the gene matches. This CDR3 contains 15 residues. Germline CDR1 is SGHNT and CDR2 is YENEEA. This TCR came from a woman younger than 30 with acute COVID-19. V usage is TRBV11-3 and J usage is TRBJ1-1; 9 nucleotides match TRBD1. The source material was PBMCs or T cells enriched from blood (not recorded which). Written as DNA, the CDR3 is TGTGCCAGCAGCTTCGGACAGGGGACCAACACTGAAGCTTTCTTT. Its protein is CASSFGQGTNTEAFF.